Sequencing of this TCR beta chain was carried out in a study of cytomegalovirus exposure and HLA in healthy donors. Overall study findings and caveats: Cytomegalovirus association was assigned to some 160 TCR beta chains. The study assumed roughly uniform donor sequencing depth for presence/absence analyses.

Worth noting for this clone: Antigen specificity is unknown.

The PCR was carried out with 60 Vbeta primers and 13 Jbeta primers. TCRdb's copy holds only in-frame clones and misses some; the assay was immunoSEQ multiplex PCR. The data hold approximately 130,000 clones, with about 81% observed a single time. The germline V gene encodes CDR1 GTSNPN and CDR2 SVGIG (reference sequence). The ends lost 0 bases at V and 7 bases at J; junction bases unmatched: 8. The CDR3 spans 15 residues. The V call is TRBV30, the J call TRBJ2-7; 11 bases line up with TRBD2. Specimen: PBMCs. The source of this sequence is a woman aged 40 to 55 in good health and CMV-seropositive. DNA of the CDR3: TGTGCCTGGAGTGTTCCCACTAGCGGGAGTGGAGAGCAGTACTTC. As protein: CAWSVPTSGSGEQYF.